This T cell receptor beta chain was identified in a study of blood T cell repertoires in COVID-19. Whole-study context: Samples came from the United States, Italy and Spain, spanning acute and convalescent COVID-19. The cDNA or gDNA used as material had been derived from T cells, B-cell-depleted T cells, or PBMCs.

In the original analysis: Amplification of reference gene primers was used by the study to estimate nucleated cell counts. TCRdb's table, derived via immunoSEQ multiplex PCR, lists solely in-frame clones and lacks some. V and J calls and clone size are given by that table; D and trimming were obtained from the DNA. The repertoire holds 95,000 to 150,000 clones, about 80% seen once, with about 3.8% in the top ten. The source of this sequence is a woman in her 50s with acute or convalescent COVID-19. Sample: peripheral blood.

The CDR3 region has the DNA TGTGCCAGCAGCTTGTCAGGGTGGAGTGGCTACACCTTC. The encoded protein is CASSLSGWSGYTF. This chain uses TRBV5-5 with TRBJ1-2; a weak D match, TRBD1 (5 bases). V lost 1 base, J lost 7 bases, and 11 bases lay in between. This CDR3 contains 13 residues. The germline gives CDR1 SGHKS, CDR2 YYEKEE (reference sequence).